The entry below describes one T cell receptor beta chain. The entry originates in a study of Graves' ophthalmopathy and Graves' hyperthyroidism. The wider study: No treatment had been given when peripheral blood was collected at initial diagnosis.

The V gene lost 1 base and the J gene lost 4 bases, with 13 bases spanning the gap. Germline CDR1 and CDR2: MNHEY and SVGAGI. The CDR3 totals 15 residues. Amplification of TCR beta CDR3 regions used RNA transcripts. An initial RT-PCR round employing HTBI primers preceded a second-round multiplex PCR. TCRdb used MiXCR to reprocess the multiplex PCR reads, holding one entry per CDR3 protein. This repertoire shows about 420,000 distinct CDR3 sequences, 20% to 25% found once; its top ten account for around 3.1%. Eligible hyperthyroidism cases comprised new diagnoses of under 2 months' duration in individuals aged 18 to 65.

Sequenced input: peripheral blood. The chain is built from TRBV6-5 and TRBJ1-1; D gene ambiguous. The receptor was isolated from a woman aged 18 to 35 with stable Graves' hyperthyroidism. The CDR3 region has the DNA TGTGCCAGCAGTTACTATCCGGGGTATGGCACTGAAGCTTTCTTT. Translation: CASSYYPGYGTEAFF.